Sequencing of this T cell receptor (beta chain) was carried out in a study of blood T cell repertoires in COVID-19. This table comes from immunoSEQ multiplex PCR, and its TCRdb copy is limited to in-frame clones, with some not included. Here the sample spans over 250,000 clones, more than 85% being singletons. Participants were aged about 18 to 100 years from around 24 US areas. Before being deemed recovered, Cohort 3 donors had two negative PCRs, clearance, or symptom resolution. The TCR sequence derives from a man aged 40-49 years who had recovered from COVID-19. Sequenced: PBMCs or T cells enriched from blood (not recorded which).

The CDR3 DNA reads as TGCGCCAGCAGCGTTCAGACAGGGGACCAAGAGACCCAGTACTTC. Its protein is CASSVQTGDQETQYF. V usage is TRBV5-1 and J usage is TRBJ2-5; 8 positions match TRBD1. The V gene's germline CDR1 is SGHRS and CDR2 YFSETQ. Germline trimming cut 4 bases from V and 0 bases from J; bases unmatched to any gene: 5. The CDR3 is 15 residues long. Filled out from reference TRBV5-1 and TRBJ2-5, the complete variable domain reads KAGVTQTPRYLIKTRGQQVTLSCSPISGHRSVSWYQQTPGQGLQFLFEYFSETQRNKGNFPGRFSGRQFSNSRSEMNVSTLELGDSALYLCASSVQTGDQETQYFGPGTRLLVL.